The entry that follows covers one T cell receptor beta chain sequence. Authors' data handling: Reference gene primer amplification in the assay estimated nucleated cell counts. Clones were read by immunoSEQ multiplex PCR, and TCRdb kept only the in-frame ones, dropping some. V and J calls and clone size are those listed in that table; D and trimming were worked out from the DNA. The sample contains around 330,000 clones, 70% to 90% of which appear only once. V was cut by 7 bases and J by 6 bases, with 20 bases left in between. The germline V gene has CDR1 GTSNPN and CDR2 SVGIG (reference sequence). This CDR3 is 14 amino acids long. This entry is derived from a study of blood T cell repertoires in COVID-19.

The chain recombines TRBV30 with TRBJ2-3; perhaps TRBD2 as D (7 bases). This clonotype originated in a woman aged 45-60 years with active or convalescent COVID-19. The sequenced sample was peripheral blood. This chain's CDR3 is CALKDLGGLDTQYF. The CDR3 DNA reads as TGTGCCTTGAAAGATTTGGGGGGGCTCGATACGCAGTATTTT.